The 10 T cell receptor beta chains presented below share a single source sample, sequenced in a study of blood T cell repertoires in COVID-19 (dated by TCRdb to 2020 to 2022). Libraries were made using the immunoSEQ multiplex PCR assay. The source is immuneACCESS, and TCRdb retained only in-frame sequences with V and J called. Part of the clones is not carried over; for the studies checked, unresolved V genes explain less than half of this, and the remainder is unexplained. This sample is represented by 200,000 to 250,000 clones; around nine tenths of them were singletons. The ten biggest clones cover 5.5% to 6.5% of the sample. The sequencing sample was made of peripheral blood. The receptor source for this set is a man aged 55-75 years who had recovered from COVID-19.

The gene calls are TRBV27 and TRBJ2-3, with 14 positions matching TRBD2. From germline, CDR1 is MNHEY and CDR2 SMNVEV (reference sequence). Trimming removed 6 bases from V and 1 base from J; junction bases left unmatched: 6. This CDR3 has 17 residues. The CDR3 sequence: CASSPLGLAGGTDTQYF. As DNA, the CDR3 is TGTGCCAGCAGCCCATTGGGACTAGCGGGGGGCACAGATACGCAGTATTTT.

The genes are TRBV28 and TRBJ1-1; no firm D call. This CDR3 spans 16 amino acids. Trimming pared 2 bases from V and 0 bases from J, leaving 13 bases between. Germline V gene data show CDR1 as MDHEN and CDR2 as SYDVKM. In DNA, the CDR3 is TGTGCCAGCAGTTTAGTTCGAATGGGCGTGAACACTGAAGCTTTCTTT. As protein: CASSLVRMGVNTEAFF.

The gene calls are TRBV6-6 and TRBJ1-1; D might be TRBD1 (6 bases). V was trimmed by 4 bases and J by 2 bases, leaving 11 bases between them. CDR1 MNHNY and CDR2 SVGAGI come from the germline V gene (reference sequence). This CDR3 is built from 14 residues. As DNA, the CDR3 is TGTGCCAGCAGTTCCCAGGGGATTAACACTGAAGCTTTCTTT. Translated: CASSSQGINTEAFF.

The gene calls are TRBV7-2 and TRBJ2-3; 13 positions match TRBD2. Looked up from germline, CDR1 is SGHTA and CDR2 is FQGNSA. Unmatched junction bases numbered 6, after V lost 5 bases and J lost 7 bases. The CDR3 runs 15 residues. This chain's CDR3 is CASSRGLAGMNTQYF. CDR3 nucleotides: TGTGCCAGCAGCCGGGGACTAGCGGGAATGAATACGCAGTATTTT.

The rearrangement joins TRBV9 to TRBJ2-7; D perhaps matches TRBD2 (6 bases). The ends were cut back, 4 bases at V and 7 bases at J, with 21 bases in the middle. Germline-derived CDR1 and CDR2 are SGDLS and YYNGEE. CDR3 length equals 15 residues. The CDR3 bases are TGTGCCAGCAGCCCCCGTCTTATCGGGGGAGTGGAGCAGTACTTC. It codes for CASSPRLIGGVEQYF.

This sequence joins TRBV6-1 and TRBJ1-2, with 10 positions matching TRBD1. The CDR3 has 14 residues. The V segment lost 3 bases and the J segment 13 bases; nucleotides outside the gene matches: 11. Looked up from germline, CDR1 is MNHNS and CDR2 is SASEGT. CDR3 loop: CASSETGQGYHITF. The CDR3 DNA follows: TGTGCCAGCAGTGAGACGGGACAGGGGTATCACATCACCTTC.

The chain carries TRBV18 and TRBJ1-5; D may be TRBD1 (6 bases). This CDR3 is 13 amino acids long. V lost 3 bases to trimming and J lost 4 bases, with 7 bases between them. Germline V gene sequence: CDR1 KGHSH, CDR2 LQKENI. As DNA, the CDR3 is TGTGCCAGCTCACCCGACAGGAATCAGCCCCAGCATTTT. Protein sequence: CASSPDRNQPQHF. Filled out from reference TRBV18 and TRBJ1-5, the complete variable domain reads NAGVMQNPRHLVRRRGQEARLRCSPMKGHSHVYWYRQLPEEGLKFMVYLQKENIIDESGMPKERFSAEFPKEGPSILRIQQVVRGDSAAYFCASSPDRNQPQHFGDGTRLSIL.

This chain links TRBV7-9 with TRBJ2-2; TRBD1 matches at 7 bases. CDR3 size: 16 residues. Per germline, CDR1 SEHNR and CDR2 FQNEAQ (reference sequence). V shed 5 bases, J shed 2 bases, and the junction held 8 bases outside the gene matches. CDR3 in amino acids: CASSHDRAINTGELFF. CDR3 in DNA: TGTGCCAGCAGCCACGACAGGGCAATCAACACCGGGGAGCTGTTTTTT.

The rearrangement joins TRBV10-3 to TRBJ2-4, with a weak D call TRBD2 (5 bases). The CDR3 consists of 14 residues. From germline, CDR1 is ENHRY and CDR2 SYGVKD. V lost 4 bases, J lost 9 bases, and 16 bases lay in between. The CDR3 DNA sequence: TGTGCCATCAGTGGGGTGGTCGTAGGAGGCATTCAGTACTTC. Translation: CAISGVVVGGIQYF.

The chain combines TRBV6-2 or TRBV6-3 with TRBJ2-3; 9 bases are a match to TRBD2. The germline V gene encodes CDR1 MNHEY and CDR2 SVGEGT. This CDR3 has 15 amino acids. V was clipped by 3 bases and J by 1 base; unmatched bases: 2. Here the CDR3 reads CASSYAGGGTDTQYF. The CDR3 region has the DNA TGTGCCAGCAGTTATGCGGGGGGGGGCACAGATACGCAGTATTTT.